This T cell receptor beta chain came from a study of cytomegalovirus exposure and HLA in healthy donors. Study-level points and caveats: In vitro data verified a few CMV-associated chains as specific for CMV antigens. The study put around 180 TCR beta chains on its list as cytomegalovirus-associated. TRBV6-2, TRBV6-3 and some other V segments were excluded as indistinguishable. Beyond CMV serostatus, there was no information to go on about immune exposure.

Deletions cut 2 bases from V and 1 base from J, with 17 bases between. In germline, CDR1 is GTSNPN, CDR2 SVGIG (reference sequence). The CDR3 spans 17 residues. PCR involved 60 Vbeta and 13 Jbeta primers. The table came from immunoSEQ multiplex PCR; TCRdb's copy has only in-frame clones and leaves some out. The sample's table shows 80,000 to 95,000 clones. Details on this clone: Its antigen is unknown.

The rearrangement links TRBV30 to TRBJ2-2; D is possibly TRBD1 (6 bases). This receptor was obtained from a woman aged 25 to 39 in good health and CMV-seronegative. Sequenced: PBMCs. The CDR3 loop reads CAWSRRRGQKNTGELFF. The CDR3 DNA reads as TGTGCCTGGAGTAGGAGGAGAGGACAGAAGAACACCGGGGAGCTGTTTTTT.